The subject of this entry is one T cell receptor beta chain. The data originate from a study of shared T cell receptors in the human thymus. The CDR3 covers 13 residues. Trimming took off 6 bases at V and 4 bases at J, with 11 bases between the two ends. Germline assignment: CDR1 SGHAT and CDR2 FQNNGV. The assay was immunoSEQ multiplex PCR, and TCRdb's table has in-frame clones only and misses some. The sample lists hundreds of thousands of clones, roughly 90% seen once, with about 0.01% in the top ten. This same sample was also taken into another study, of human thymus T cells. As reported in that work: Thymic as well as blood repertoires seemed to favor certain V and J genes unevenly.

Material: thymocytes. V and J are TRBV11-2 and TRBJ2-3, with D possibly being TRBD1 (6 bases). The origin of this receptor is a boy younger than two with a congenital heart defect. In DNA form, the CDR3 reads TGTGCCAGCAGATACAGGGACCCAGATACGCAGTATTTT. This translates into CASRYRDPDTQYF.